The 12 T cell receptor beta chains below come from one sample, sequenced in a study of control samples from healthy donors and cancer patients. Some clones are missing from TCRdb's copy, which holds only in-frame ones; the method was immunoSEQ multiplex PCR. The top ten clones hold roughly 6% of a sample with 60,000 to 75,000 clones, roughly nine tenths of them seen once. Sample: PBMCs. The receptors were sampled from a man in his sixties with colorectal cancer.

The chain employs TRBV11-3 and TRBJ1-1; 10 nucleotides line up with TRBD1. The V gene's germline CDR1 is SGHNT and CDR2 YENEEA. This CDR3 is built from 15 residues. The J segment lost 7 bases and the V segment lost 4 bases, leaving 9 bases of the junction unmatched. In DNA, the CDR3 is TGTGCCAGCAGCTGGGACGACAGGGGGCAGGGTGAAGCTTTCTTT. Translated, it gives CASSWDDRGQGEAFF.

CDR3 coding DNA: TGTGCCAGCAGCAGCGGGGCCTACAATGAGCAGTTCTTC. Translation: CASSSGAYNEQFF. This chain connects TRBV9 to TRBJ2-1, with TRBD2 matching over 7 bases. V lost 4 bases to trimming and J lost 2 bases; unmatched junction nucleotides: 0. Germline loops: CDR1 SGDLS, CDR2 YYNGEE. This CDR3 spans 13 amino acids.

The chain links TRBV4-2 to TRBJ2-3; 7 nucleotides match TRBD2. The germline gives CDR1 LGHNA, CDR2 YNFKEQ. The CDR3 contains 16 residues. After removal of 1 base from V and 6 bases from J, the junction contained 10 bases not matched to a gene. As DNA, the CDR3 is TGTGCCAGCAGCCAAGCAGGTAGCGGGTTGGGGGATACGCAGTATTTT. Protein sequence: CASSQAGSGLGDTQYF.

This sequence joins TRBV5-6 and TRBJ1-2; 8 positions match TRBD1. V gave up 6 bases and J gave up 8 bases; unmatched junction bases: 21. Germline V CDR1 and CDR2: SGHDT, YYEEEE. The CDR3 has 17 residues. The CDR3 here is CASILTAGQGTQRGYTF. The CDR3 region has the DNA TGTGCCAGCATCCTAACCGCAGGACAGGGTACCCAGAGGGGCTACACCTTC.

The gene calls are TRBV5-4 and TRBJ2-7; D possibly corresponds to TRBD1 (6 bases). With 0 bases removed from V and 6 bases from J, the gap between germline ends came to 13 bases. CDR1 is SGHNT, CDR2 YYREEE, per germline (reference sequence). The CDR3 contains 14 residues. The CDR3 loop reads CASSLGGGAIEQYF. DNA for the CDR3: TGTGCCAGCAGCTTGGGTGGGGGCGCGATCGAGCAGTACTTC. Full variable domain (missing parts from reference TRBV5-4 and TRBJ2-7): ETGVTQSPTHLIKTRGQQVTLRCSSQSGHNTVSWYQQALGQGPQFIFQYYREEENGRGNFPPRFSGLQFPNYSSELNVNALELDDSALYLCASSLGGGAIEQYFGPGTRLTVT.

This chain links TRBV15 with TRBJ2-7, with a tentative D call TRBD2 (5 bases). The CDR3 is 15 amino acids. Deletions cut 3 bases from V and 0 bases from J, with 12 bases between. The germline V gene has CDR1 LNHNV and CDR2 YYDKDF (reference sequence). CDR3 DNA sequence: TGTGCCACCAGCAGCCCGGGGAGTCTCTCCTACGAGCAGTACTTC. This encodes CATSSPGSLSYEQYF.

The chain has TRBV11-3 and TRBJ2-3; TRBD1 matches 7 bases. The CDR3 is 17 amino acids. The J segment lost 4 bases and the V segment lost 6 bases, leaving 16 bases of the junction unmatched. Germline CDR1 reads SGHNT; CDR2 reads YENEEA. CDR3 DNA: TGTGCCAGCAGTGGAACCTGGGACAGCCTTCACCCAGATACGCAGTATTTT. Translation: CASSGTWDSLHPDTQYF.

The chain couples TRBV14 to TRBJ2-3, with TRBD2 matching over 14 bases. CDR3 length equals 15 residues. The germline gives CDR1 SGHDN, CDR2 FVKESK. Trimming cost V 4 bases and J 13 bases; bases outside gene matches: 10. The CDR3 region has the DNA TGTGCCAGCAGCCCTCCGGGACTAGCGGGGGTACGGAAGTATTTT. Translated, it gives CASSPPGLAGVRKYF.

Written as DNA, the CDR3 is TGTGCCAGCAGCCTCCGGGTCCGAGGGGCAACTAATGAAAAACTGTTTTTT. This sequence encodes CASSLRVRGATNEKLFF. The genes are TRBV5-5 and TRBJ1-4; TRBD1 might be the D (5 bases). The CDR3 is 17 residues long. CDR1 and CDR2 (germline): SGHKS, YYEKEE (reference sequence). The V end lost 4 bases, the J end lost 0 bases, and 16 bases lay between the germline ends.

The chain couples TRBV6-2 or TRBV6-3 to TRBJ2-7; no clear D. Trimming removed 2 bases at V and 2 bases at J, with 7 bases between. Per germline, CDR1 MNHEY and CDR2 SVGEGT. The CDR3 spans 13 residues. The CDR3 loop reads CASSYDPAYEQYF. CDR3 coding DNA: TGTGCCAGCAGTTACGACCCAGCCTACGAGCAGTACTTC.

The CDR3 is CASSPDPGPIKETQYF. The CDR3, as DNA: TGCGCCAGCAGCCCGGATCCGGGACCCATTAAAGAGACCCAGTACTTC. The chain links TRBV5-1 to TRBJ2-5; D assignment may be TRBD1 or TRBD2 (5 bases each). In germline, CDR1 is SGHRS, CDR2 YFSETQ. The CDR3 runs 16 residues. Trimming shortened V by 4 bases and J by 3 bases, and 19 bases separated the two germline ends.

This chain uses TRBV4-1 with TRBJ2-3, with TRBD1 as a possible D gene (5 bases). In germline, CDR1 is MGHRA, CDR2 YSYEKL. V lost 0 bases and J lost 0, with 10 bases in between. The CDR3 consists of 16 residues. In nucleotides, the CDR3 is TGCGCCAGCAGCCAAGATACAGGCTCTAGCACAGATACGCAGTATTTT. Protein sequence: CASSQDTGSSTDTQYF.